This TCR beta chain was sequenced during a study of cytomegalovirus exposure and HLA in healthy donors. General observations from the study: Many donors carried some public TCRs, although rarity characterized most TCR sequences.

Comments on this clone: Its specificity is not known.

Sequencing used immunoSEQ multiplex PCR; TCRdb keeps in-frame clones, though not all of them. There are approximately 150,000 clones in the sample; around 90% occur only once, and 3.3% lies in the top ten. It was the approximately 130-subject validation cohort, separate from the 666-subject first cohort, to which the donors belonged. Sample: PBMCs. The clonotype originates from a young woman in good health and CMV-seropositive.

CDR3 amino acids: CAWSPTDGTGGTDTQYF. CDR3 nucleotide sequence: TGTGCCTGGAGTCCCACCGATGGGACAGGGGGCACAGATACGCAGTATTTT. The chain uses TRBV30 and TRBJ2-3; 10 bases map to TRBD1. The germline CDR1 and CDR2 sequences are GTSNPN and SVGIG (reference sequence). The CDR3 is made up of 17 amino acids. V was pared by 2 bases and J by 1 base, with 9 bases of the junction left unmatched.